This record concerns one T cell receptor (beta chain) sequence. Its antigen is not known. The record originates from a study of beta chain features in type 1 diabetes. Germline V gene sequence: CDR1 SQVTM, CDR2 ANQGSEA. The CDR3 extends over 14 amino acids. Trimming took 4 bases from V and 2 from J, leaving 15 bases between them. General study findings and limits: PCR, the amplification step, might favor shorter templates, equally in patients and controls. Type 1 diabetes patients showed a moderate but significant shortening of TCRB CDR3s in all four CD4+ subsets.

Of the isolated RNA, all was reverse transcribed, and so the sequenced material was expressed TCRB transcripts. This table comes from immunoSEQ multiplex PCR, and its TCRdb copy is limited to in-frame clones, with some not included. The table lists hundreds of thousands of clones, around 15% of them singletons. The chain is built from TRBV29-1 and TRBJ2-7; possibly TRBD1 for D (6 bases). The sequence was obtained from a young man with type 1 diabetes. Input material: naive CD4+ T cells from blood. CDR3 loop: CSVVPPGQPYEQYF. The CDR3 region has the DNA TGCAGCGTTGTACCCCCGGGACAACCCTACGAGCAGTACTTC.